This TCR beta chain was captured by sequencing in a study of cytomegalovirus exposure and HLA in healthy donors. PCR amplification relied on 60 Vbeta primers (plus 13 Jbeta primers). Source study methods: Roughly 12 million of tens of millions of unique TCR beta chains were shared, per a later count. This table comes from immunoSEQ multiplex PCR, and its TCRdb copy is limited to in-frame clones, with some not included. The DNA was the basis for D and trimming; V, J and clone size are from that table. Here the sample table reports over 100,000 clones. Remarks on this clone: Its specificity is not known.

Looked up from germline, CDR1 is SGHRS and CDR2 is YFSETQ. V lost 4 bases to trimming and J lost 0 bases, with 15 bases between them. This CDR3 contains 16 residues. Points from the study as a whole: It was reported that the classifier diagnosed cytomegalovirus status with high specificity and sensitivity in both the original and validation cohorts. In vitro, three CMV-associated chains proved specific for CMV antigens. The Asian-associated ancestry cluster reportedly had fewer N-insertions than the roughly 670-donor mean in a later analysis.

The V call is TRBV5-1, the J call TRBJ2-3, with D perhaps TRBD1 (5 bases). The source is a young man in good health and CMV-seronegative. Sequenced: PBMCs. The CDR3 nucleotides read TGCGCCAGCAGCCTTTCGGTTAGGGGAAGCACAGATACGCAGTATTTT. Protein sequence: CASSLSVRGSTDTQYF.